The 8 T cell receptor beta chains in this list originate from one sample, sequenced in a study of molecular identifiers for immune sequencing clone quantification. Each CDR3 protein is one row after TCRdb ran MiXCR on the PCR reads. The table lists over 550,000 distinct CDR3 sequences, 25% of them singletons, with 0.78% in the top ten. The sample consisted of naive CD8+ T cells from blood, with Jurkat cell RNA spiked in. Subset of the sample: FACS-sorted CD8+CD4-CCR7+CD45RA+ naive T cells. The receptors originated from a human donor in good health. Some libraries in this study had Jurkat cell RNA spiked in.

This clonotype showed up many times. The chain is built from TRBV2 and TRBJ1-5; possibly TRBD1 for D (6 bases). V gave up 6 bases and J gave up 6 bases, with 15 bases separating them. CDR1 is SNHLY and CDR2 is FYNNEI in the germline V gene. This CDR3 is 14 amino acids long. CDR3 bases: TGTGCCAGCAGGGACGCAGGGGCGGCTCAGCCCCAGCATTTT. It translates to CASRDAGAAQPQHF.

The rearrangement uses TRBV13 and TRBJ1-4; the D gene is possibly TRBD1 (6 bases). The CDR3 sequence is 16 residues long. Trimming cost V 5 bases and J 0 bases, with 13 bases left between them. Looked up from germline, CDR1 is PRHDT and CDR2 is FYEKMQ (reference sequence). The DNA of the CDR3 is TGTGCCAGCAGCGCCCGGACAGACCCAACTAATGAAAAACTGTTTTTT. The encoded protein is CASSARTDPTNEKLFF.

The CDR3 coding sequence is TGTGCCAGCAGTTACTCGATAGGTACGGATGACTACGAGCAGTACTTC. Translating it yields CASSYSIGTDDYEQYF. The chain recombines TRBV6-5 with TRBJ2-7; D gene uncertain. With 0 bases removed from V and 3 bases from J, the gap between germline ends came to 15 bases. The CDR3 has 16 residues. Germline V gene data show CDR1 as MNHEY and CDR2 as SVGAGI.

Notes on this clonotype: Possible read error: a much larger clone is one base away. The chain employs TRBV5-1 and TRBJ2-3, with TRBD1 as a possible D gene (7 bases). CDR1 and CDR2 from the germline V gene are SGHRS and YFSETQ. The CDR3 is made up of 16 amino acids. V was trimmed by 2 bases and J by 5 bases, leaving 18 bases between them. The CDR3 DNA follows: TGCGCCAGCAGCTTAAGGGGGCGGGAAGACATAGATACGCAGTATTTT. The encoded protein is CASSLRGREDIDTQYF.

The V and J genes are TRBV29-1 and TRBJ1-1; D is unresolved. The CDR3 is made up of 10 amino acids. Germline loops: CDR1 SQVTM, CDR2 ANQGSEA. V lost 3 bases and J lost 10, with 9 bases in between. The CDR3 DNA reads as TGCAGCGTTGACCTCCGGGGAGCTTTCTTT. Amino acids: CSVDLRGAFF.

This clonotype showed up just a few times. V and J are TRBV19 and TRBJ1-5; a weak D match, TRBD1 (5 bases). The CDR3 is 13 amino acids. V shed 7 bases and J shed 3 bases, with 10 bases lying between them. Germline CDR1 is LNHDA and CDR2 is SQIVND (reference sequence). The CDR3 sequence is CASMSGTNQPQHF. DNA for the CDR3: TGTGCCAGTATGTCAGGGACCAATCAGCCCCAGCATTTT.

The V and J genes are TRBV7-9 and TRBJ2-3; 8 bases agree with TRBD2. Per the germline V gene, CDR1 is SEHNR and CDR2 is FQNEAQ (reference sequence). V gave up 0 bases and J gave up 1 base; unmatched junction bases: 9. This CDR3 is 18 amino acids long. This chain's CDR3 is CASSLAVREDVGTDTQYF. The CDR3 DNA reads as TGTGCCAGCAGCTTAGCGGTGCGGGAGGACGTCGGCACAGATACGCAGTATTTT.

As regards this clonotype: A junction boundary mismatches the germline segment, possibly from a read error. The DNA for the CDR3 is TGTGCCTGGACGGAGGGAGTCCGGAACACTGTAGCTTTCTTT. Translating it yields CAWTEGVRNTVAFF. The chain is built from TRBV30 and TRBJ1-1; D is unresolved. CDR1 GTSNPN and CDR2 SVGIG come from the germline V gene (reference sequence). The CDR3 is 14 amino acids.